The clone carrying this TCR beta chain occurred many times. The target antigen is unknown. Blood genomic DNA input for TRB amplification was 250-500 ng. TRB rearrangements were amplified by multiplex PCR with BIOMED2 TRB-A/B primers. TCRdb ran MiXCR on the multiplex PCR reads and lists one entry per CDR3 protein. The table lists under 15,000 distinct CDR3 sequences, more than 25% of them singletons. CDR3 length: 16 residues. The V and J ends lost 6 bases and 1 base, in that order; junction bases with no gene match: 3. Germline V CDR1 and CDR2: MNHEY, SVGEGT. This sample stems from a study of T and B cells in COVID-19 patients. Study in general: Median age was approximately 34 years in the recovered cohort and 67 years in the active-infection cohort.

Whole-study findings and limits: Patients with COVID-19 reportedly showed strongly skewed T cell receptor beta variable and joining gene usage. Few blood samples existed from mildly ill patients during symptoms or early in severe cases.

This TCR was sampled from a human donor who had recovered from COVID-19. Sample: blood. The gene calls are TRBV6-2 or TRBV6-3 and TRBJ2-1; 13 bases align to TRBD2. The CDR3 nucleotides read TGTGCCAGCAGAGGACTAGCGGGGGTATCCTACAATGAGCAGTTCTTC. Translation: CASRGLAGVSYNEQFF.